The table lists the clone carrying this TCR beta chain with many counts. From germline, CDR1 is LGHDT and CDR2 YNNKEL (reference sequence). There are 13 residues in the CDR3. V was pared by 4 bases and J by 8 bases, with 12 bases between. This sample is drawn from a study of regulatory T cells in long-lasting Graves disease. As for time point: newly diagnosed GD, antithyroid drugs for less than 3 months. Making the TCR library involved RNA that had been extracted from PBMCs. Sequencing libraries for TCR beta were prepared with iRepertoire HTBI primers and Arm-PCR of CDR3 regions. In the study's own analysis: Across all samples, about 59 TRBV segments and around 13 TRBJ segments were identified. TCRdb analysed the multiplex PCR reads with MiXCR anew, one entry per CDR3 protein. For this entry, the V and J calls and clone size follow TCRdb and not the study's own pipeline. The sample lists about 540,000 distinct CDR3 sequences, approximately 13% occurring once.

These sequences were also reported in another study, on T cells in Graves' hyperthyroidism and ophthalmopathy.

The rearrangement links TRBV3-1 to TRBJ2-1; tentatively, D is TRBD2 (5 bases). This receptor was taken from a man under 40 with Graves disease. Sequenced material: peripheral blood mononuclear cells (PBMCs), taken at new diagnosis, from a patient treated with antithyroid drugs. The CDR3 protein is CASSLFNGDEQFF. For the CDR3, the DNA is TGTGCCAGCAGCCTCTTCAACGGGGATGAGCAGTTCTTC.